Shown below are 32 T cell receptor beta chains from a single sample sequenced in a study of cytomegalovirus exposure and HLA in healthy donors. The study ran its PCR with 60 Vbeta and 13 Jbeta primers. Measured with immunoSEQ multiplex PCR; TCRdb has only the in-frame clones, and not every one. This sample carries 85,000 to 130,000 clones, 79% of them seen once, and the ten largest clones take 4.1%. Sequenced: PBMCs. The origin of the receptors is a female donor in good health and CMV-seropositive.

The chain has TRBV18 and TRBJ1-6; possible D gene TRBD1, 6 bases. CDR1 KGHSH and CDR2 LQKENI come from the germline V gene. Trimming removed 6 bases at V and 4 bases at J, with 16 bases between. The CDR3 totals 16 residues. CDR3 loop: CASSPNGGAYNSPLHF. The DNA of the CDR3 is TGTGCCAGCTCGCCCAACGGGGGGGCTTATAATTCACCCCTCCACTTT.

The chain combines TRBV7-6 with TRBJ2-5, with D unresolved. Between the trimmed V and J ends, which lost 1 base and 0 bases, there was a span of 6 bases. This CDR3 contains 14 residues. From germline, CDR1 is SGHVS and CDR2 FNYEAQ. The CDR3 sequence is CASSLGRNQETQYF. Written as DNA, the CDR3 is TGTGCCAGCAGCTTAGGGCGGAACCAAGAGACCCAGTACTTC.

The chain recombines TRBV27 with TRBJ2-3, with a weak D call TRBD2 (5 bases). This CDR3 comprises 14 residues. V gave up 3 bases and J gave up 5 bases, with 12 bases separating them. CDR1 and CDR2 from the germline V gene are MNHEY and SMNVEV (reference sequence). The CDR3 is CASSLVGNGDTQYF. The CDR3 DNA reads TGTGCCAGCAGTTTGGTCGGGAACGGAGATACGCAGTATTTT.

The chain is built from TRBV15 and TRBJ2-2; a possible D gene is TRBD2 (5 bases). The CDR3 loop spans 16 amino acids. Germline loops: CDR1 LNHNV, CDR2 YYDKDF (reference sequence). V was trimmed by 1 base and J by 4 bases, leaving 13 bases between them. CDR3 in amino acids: CATSRAGNPITGELFF. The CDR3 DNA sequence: TGTGCCACCAGCAGAGCCGGGAACCCTATCACCGGGGAGCTGTTTTTT.

The CDR3 sequence is CAWTPRDRGGYTF. CDR3 nucleotide sequence: TGTGCCTGGACCCCACGGGACAGGGGCGGCTACACCTTC. The V call is TRBV30, the J call TRBJ1-2, with 10 bases that match TRBD1. The CDR3 length is 13 residues. Germline V gene lookup returns CDR1 GTSNPN and CDR2 SVGIG (reference sequence). The ends lost 4 bases at V and 8 bases at J; junction bases unmatched: 7. The full variable domain, its missing parts supplied by reference TRBV30 and TRBJ1-2, is SQTIHQWPATLVQPVGSPLSLECTVEGTSNPNLYWYRQAAGRGLQLLFYSVGIGQISSEVPQNLSASRPQDRQFILSSKKLLLSDSGFYLCAWTPRDRGGYTFGSGTRLTVV.

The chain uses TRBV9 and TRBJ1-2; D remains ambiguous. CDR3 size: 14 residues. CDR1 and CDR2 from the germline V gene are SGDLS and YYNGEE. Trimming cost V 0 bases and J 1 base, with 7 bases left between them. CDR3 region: CASSVGDINYGYTF. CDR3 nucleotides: TGTGCCAGCAGCGTAGGAGACATTAACTATGGCTACACCTTC. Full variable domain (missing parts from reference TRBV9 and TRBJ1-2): DSGVTQTPKHLITATGQRVTLRCSPRSGDLSVYWYQQSLDQGLQFLIQYYNGEERAKGNILERFSAQQFPDLHSELNLSSLELGDSALYFCASSVGDINYGYTFGSGTRLTVV.

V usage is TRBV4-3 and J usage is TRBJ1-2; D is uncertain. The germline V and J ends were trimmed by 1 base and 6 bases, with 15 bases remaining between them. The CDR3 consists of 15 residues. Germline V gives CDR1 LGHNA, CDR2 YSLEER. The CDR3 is CASSQVGGSWNGYTF. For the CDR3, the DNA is TGCGCCAGCAGCCAAGTTGGAGGGAGCTGGAATGGCTACACCTTC.

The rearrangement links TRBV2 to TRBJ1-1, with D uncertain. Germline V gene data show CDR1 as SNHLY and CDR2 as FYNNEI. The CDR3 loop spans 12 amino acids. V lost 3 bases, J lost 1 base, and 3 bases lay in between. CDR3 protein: CASSDRNTEAFF. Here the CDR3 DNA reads TGTGCCAGCAGTGACAGGAACACTGAAGCTTTCTTT.

CDR3 nucleotide sequence: TGCGCCAGCAGCCAAGATCGGGGGACAGCTAAAACTGAAGCTTTCTTT. This codes for CASSQDRGTAKTEAFF. The genes are TRBV4-1 and TRBJ1-1; 7 bases line up with TRBD1. Germline V gene data show CDR1 as MGHRA and CDR2 as YSYEKL. The CDR3 loop spans 16 amino acids. The trim removed 0 bases at V and 5 bases at J, leaving 9 bases unmatched.

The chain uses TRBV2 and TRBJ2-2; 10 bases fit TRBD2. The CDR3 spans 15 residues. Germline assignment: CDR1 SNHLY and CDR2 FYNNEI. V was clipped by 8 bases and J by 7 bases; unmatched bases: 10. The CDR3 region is CASSGLAGESGELFF. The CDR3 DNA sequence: TGTGCCAGCTCGGGGCTAGCGGGGGAAAGCGGGGAGCTGTTTTTT.

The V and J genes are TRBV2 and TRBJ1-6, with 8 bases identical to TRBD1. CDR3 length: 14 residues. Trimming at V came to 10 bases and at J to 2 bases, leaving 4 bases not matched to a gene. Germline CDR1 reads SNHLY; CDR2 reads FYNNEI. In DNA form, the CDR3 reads TGTGCCATTCGGACAGGGACCTATAATTCACCCCTCCACTTT. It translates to CAIRTGTYNSPLHF.

Written as DNA, the CDR3 is TGCGCCAGCAGCGTTGGACTAGCGGGAGAGACCCAGTACTTC. Its translation: CASSVGLAGETQYF. The V call is TRBV5-1, the J call TRBJ2-5; TRBD2 agrees at 11 bases. Unmatched junction bases numbered 3, after V lost 4 bases and J lost 4 bases. The CDR3 is 14 amino acids. Germline CDR1 is SGHRS and CDR2 is YFSETQ.

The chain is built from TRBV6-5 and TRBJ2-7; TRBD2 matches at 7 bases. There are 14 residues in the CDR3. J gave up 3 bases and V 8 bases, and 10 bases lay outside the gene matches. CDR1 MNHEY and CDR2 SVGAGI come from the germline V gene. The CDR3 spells CASARGGVGYEQYF. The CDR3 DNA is TGTGCCAGCGCTCGGGGAGGGGTTGGCTACGAGCAGTACTTC.

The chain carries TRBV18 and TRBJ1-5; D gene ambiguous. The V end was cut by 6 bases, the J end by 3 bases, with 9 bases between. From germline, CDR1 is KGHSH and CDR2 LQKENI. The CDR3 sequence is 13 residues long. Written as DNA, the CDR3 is TGTGCCAGCTCTCCCGAGTTCAATCAGCCCCAGCATTTT. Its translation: CASSPEFNQPQHF.

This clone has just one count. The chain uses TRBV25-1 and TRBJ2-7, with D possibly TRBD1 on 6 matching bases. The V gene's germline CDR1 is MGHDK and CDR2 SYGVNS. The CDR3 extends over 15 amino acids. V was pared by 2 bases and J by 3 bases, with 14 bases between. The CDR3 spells CASSEGWEQGYEQYF. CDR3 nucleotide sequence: TGTGCCAGCAGTGAAGGGTGGGAACAGGGCTACGAGCAGTACTTC.

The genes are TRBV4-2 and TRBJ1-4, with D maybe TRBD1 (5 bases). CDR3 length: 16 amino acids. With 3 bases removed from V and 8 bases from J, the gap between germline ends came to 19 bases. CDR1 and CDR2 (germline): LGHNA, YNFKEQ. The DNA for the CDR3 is TGTGCCAGCAGCCATTACCAGGGACTTTCGAGGGAAAAACTGTTTTTT. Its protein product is CASSHYQGLSREKLFF.

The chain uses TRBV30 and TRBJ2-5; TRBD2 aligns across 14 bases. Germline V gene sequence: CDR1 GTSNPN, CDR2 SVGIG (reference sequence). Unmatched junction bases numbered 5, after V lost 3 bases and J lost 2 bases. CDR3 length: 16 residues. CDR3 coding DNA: TGTGCCTGGAGGTGGGGACTAGCGGGAGTTCAAGAGACCCAGTACTTC. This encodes CAWRWGLAGVQETQYF. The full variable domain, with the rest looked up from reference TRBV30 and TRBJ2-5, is SQTIHQWPATLVQPVGSPLSLECTVEGTSNPNLYWYRQAAGRGLQLLFYSVGIGQISSEVPQNLSASRPQDRQFILSSKKLLLSDSGFYLCAWRWGLAGVQETQYFGPGTRLLVL.

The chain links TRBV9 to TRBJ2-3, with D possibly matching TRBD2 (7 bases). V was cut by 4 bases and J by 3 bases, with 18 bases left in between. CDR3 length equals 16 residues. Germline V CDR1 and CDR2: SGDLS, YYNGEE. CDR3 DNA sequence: TGTGCCAGCAGCCCAACAAGTCGGGGGGCGACAGATACGCAGTATTTT. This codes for CASSPTSRGATDTQYF.

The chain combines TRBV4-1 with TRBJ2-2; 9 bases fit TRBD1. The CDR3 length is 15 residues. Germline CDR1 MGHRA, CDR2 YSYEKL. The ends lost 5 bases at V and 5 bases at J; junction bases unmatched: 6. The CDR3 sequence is CASSSGTGRTGELFF. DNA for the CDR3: TGCGCCAGCAGCTCAGGGACAGGGAGGACCGGGGAGCTGTTTTTT.

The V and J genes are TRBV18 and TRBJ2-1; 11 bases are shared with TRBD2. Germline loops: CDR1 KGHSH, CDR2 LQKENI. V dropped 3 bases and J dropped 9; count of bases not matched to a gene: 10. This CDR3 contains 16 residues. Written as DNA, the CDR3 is TGTGCCAGCTCACCTGCAACTAGCGGGAGAGCGAGTGAGCAGTTCTTC. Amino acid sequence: CASSPATSGRASEQFF.

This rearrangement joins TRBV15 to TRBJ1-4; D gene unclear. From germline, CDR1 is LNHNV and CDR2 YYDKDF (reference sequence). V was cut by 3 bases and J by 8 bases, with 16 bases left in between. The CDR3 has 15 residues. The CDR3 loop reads CATSREGGGKEKLFF. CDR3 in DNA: TGTGCCACCAGCAGGGAAGGTGGAGGGAAGGAAAAACTGTTTTTT. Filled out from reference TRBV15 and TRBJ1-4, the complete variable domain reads DAMVIQNPRYQVTQFGKPVTLSCSQTLNHNVMYWYQQKSSQAPKLLFHYYDKDFNNEADTPDNFQSRRPNTSFCFLDIRSPGLGDTAMYLCATSREGGGKEKLFFGSGTQLSVL.

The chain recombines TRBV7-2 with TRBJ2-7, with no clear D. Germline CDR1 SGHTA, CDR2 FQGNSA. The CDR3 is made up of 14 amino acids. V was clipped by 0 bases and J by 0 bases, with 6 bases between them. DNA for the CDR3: TGTGCCAGCAGCTTAGCCCCGGGCTCCTACGAGCAGTACTTC. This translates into CASSLAPGSYEQYF.

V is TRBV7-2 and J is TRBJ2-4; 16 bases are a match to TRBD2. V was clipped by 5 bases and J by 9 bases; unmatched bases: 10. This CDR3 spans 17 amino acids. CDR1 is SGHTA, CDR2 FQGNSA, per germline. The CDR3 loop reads CASSGGTSGRARGIQYF. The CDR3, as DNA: TGTGCCAGCAGCGGAGGGACTAGCGGGAGGGCCCGGGGCATTCAGTACTTC.

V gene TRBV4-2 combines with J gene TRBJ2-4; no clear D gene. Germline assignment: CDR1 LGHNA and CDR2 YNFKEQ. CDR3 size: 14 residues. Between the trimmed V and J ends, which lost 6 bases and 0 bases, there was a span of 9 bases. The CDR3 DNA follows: TGTGCCAGCAGTGGAACGGGAGCCAAAAACATTCAGTACTTC. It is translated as CASSGTGAKNIQYF.

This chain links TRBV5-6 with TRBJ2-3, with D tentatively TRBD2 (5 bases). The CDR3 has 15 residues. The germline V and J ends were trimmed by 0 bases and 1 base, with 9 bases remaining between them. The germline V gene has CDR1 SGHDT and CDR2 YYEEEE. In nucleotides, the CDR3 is TGTGCCAGCAGCTTGGACGGGGTGCGCACAGATACGCAGTATTTT. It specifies CASSLDGVRTDTQYF.

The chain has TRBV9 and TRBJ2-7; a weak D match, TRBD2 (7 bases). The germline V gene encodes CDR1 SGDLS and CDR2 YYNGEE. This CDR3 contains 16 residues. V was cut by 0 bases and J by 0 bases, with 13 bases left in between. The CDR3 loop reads CASSVGAGAISYEQYF. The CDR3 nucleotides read TGTGCCAGCAGCGTAGGGGCGGGGGCGATCTCCTACGAGCAGTACTTC.

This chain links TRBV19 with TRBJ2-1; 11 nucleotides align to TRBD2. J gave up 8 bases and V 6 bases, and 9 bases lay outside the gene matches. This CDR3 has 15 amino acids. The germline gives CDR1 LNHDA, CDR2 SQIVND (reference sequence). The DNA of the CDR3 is TGTGCCAGTAGGGGTAGCGGGAGGGTAAGGGATGAGCAGTTCTTC. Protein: CASRGSGRVRDEQFF.

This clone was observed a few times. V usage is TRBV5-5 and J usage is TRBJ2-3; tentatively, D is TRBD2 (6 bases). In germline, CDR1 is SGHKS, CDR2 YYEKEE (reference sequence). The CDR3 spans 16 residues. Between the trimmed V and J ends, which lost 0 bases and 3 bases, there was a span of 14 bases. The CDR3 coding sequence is TGTGCCAGCAGCTTGGGGGCTAGCGCATCTACAGATACGCAGTATTTT. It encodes CASSLGASASTDTQYF. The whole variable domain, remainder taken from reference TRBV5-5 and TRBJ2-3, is DAGVTQSPTHLIKTRGQQVTLRCSPISGHKSVSWYQQVLGQGPQFIFQYYEKEERGRGNFPDRFSARQFPNYSSELNVNALLLGDSALYLCASSLGASASTDTQYFGPGTRLTVL.

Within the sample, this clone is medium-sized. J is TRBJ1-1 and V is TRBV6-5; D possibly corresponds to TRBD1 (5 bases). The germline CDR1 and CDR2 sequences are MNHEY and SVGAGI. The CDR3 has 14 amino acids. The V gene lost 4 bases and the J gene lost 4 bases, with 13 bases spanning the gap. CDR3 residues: CASSSPGGLTEAFF. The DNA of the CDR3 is TGTGCCAGCAGTTCTCCGGGGGGACTCACTGAAGCTTTCTTT.

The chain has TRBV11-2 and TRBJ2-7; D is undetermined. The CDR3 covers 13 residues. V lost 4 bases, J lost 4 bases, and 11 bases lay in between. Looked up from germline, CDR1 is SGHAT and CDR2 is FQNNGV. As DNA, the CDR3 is TGTGCCAGCAGCTCAAACCCCGGGTACGAGCAGTACTTC. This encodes CASSSNPGYEQYF.

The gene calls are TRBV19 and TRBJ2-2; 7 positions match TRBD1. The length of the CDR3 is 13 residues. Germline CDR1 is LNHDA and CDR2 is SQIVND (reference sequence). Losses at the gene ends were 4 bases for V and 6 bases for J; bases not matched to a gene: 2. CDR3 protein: CASSRGGPGELFF. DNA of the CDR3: TGTGCCAGTAGTAGAGGGGGCCCCGGGGAGCTGTTTTTT.

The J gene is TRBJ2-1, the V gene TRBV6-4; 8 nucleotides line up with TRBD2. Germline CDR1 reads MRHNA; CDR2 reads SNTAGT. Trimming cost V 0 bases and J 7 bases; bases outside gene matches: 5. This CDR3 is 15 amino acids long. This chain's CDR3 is CASSDSQRESNEQFF. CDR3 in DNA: TGTGCCAGCAGTGACTCCCAGCGGGAGAGTAATGAGCAGTTCTTC.